The 23 T cell receptor beta chains below all came from one sample that was sequenced in a study of OX40 agonist ivuxolimab in advanced cancers. Library construction relied on the immunoSEQ multiplex PCR assay. TCRdb mirrors the immuneACCESS table, restricted to in-frame sequences. Some clones are absent from its copies; in checked studies, under half trace to an unresolved V gene, and the reason for the others is unknown. For this sample the table gives around 41,000 clones, of which approximately 90% were detected only once. Clones ranked in the top ten supply approximately 13% of the sample. This specimen consisted of CD4+ or CD8+ T cells sorted from blood, obtained in a trial of the OX40 agonist ivuxolimab. Receptors originate from an adult with an advanced solid tumor such as melanoma, head and neck, liver or kidney cancer.

The chain links TRBV19 to TRBJ2-7; TRBD1 matches 8 bases. This CDR3 has 16 amino acids. Germline-derived CDR1 and CDR2 are LNHDA and SQIVND (reference sequence). V shed 4 bases and J 4 bases; nucleotides not matched to a gene: 12. In DNA form, the CDR3 reads TGTGCCAGTAGTACCCGGACAGGGCGGAAGGGTTACGAGCAGTACTTC. Translating it yields CASSTRTGRKGYEQYF. The full variable domain, with the rest looked up from reference TRBV19 and TRBJ2-7, is DGGITQSPKYLFRKEGQNVTLSCEQNLNHDAMYWYRQDPGQGLRLIYYSQIVNDFQKGDIAEGYSVSREKKESFPLTVTSAQKNPTAFYLCASSTRTGRKGYEQYFGPGTRLTVT.

The chain has TRBV27 and TRBJ2-1, with D perhaps given as TRBD1 or TRBD2 (5 bases each). V lost 9 bases and J lost 0, with 12 bases in between. The CDR3 sequence is 14 residues long. Per germline, CDR1 MNHEY and CDR2 SMNVEV (reference sequence). The CDR3 loop is CASGGSSSYNEQFF. The CDR3 region has the DNA TGTGCCAGTGGGGGAAGCAGCTCCTACAATGAGCAGTTCTTC.

The chain has TRBV27 and TRBJ1-6; D gene ambiguous. Germline CDR1 MNHEY, CDR2 SMNVEV (reference sequence). CDR3 length: 19 residues. The germline V and J ends were trimmed by 7 bases and 0 bases, with 22 bases remaining between them. CDR3 region: CASKGAAVDKGSYNSPLHF. The CDR3 DNA sequence: TGTGCCAGCAAGGGTGCGGCAGTTGACAAGGGCTCCTATAATTCACCCCTCCACTTT.

The V gene is TRBV7-3, the J gene TRBJ2-3, with 7 bases matching TRBD2. CDR3 length: 12 residues. Germline V gene sequence: CDR1 SGHTA, CDR2 FQGTGA. The J segment lost 3 bases and the V segment lost 8 bases, leaving 2 bases of the junction unmatched. CDR3 DNA sequence: TGTGCCAGCGGACTAGGGACAGATACGCAGTATTTT. This sequence encodes CASGLGTDTQYF.

J is TRBJ1-4 and V is TRBV7-8, with D tentatively TRBD1 (5 bases). The germline gives CDR1 SGHVS, CDR2 FQNEAQ. Trimming pared 7 bases from V and 5 bases from J, leaving 17 bases between. The CDR3 is 15 residues long. CDR3 in DNA: TGTGCCAGCACCGTAGGGATGGGGCCGAATGAAAAACTGTTTTTT. Translated: CASTVGMGPNEKLFF.

The chain combines TRBV28 with TRBJ1-5; D unclear. Germline CDR1 reads MDHEN; CDR2 reads SYDVKM. The CDR3 is made up of 14 amino acids. The V gene lost 6 bases and the J gene lost 0 bases, with 9 bases spanning the gap. The DNA of the CDR3 is TGTGCCAGCAGCTTCGTATTTAGCAATCAGCCCCAGCATTTT. Protein sequence: CASSFVFSNQPQHF.

V gene TRBV6-6 combines with J gene TRBJ1-5; the D gene is possibly TRBD1 (6 bases). The CDR3 spans 13 residues. CDR1 is MNHNY, CDR2 SVGAGI, per germline (reference sequence). Trimming stripped 2 bases from V and 5 bases from J, with 7 bases between. The CDR3 bases are TGTGCCAGCAGTTACGCAGGGGATCAGCCCCAGCATTTT. Its protein is CASSYAGDQPQHF.

The genes are TRBV6-5 and TRBJ1-1, with D possibly matching TRBD1 (5 bases). The CDR3 spans 15 residues. Per the germline V gene, CDR1 is MNHEY and CDR2 is SVGAGI. Trimming left V 0 bases short and J 3 bases short, with 11 bases between. In DNA, the CDR3 is TGTGCCAGCAGTTACTCGGCGGGACGACACACTGAAGCTTTCTTT. Protein sequence: CASSYSAGRHTEAFF.

The rearrangement joins TRBV18 to TRBJ2-1; tentatively, D is TRBD2 (6 bases). Trimming removed 3 bases at V and 6 bases at J, with 18 bases between. This CDR3 contains 16 residues. CDR1 KGHSH and CDR2 LQKENI come from the germline V gene. The CDR3 here is CASSPPLLAGTNEQFF. CDR3 DNA: TGTGCCAGCTCACCCCCCTTGCTGGCGGGGACCAATGAGCAGTTCTTC.

V usage is TRBV6-1 and J usage is TRBJ1-5; 10 positions match TRBD1. The V and J ends lost 7 bases and 7 bases, in that order; junction bases with no gene match: 10. This CDR3 spans 15 amino acids. Germline V gene lookup returns CDR1 MNHNS and CDR2 SASEGT. The CDR3 DNA follows: TGTGCCAGCATTACCGGACAGGGGGGTGTCCAGCCCCAGCATTTT. It translates to CASITGQGGVQPQHF.

This chain connects TRBV7-2 to TRBJ2-1; the match to TRBD2 covers 9 bases. V lost 1 base to trimming and J lost 12 bases; unmatched junction nucleotides: 7. The CDR3 length is 14 residues. Germline loops: CDR1 SGHTA, CDR2 FQGNSA. The CDR3 bases are TGTGCCAGCAGCTTAGAGGGCGGGAGGGGCGCGCAGTTCTTC. Its protein is CASSLEGGRGAQFF.

The V call is TRBV6-5, the J call TRBJ1-6; D not certain. The V and J ends lost 6 bases and 13 bases respectively, with 16 bases between them. This CDR3 has 13 residues. Per the germline V gene, CDR1 is MNHEY and CDR2 is SVGAGI. CDR3 bases: TGTGCCAGCAGCGTCAGAGAATTTCGGCCCCTCCACTTT. Translated, it gives CASSVREFRPLHF.

This clone was counted once. The chain has TRBV7-6 and TRBJ2-3, with D tentatively TRBD1 (5 bases). The CDR3 covers 14 residues. Germline assignment: CDR1 SGHVS and CDR2 FNYEAQ. The V and J ends lost 5 bases and 3 bases respectively, with 12 bases between them. CDR3: CASSLPPGTDTQYF. The CDR3 DNA reads TGTGCCAGCAGCCTACCCCCAGGGACAGATACGCAGTATTTT. Supplemented by reference TRBV7-6 and TRBJ2-3, the full variable domain reads GAGVSQSPRYKVTKRGQDVALRCDPISGHVSLYWYRQALGQGPEFLTYFNYEAQQDKSGLPNDRFSAERPEGSISTLTIQRTEQRDSAMYRCASSLPPGTDTQYFGPGTRLTVL.

The V and J genes are TRBV7-2 and TRBJ2-2; D is uncertain. The CDR3 sequence is 14 residues long. V was trimmed by 1 base and J by 4 bases, leaving 7 bases between them. Looked up from germline, CDR1 is SGHTA and CDR2 is FQGNSA. The CDR3 bases are TGTGCCAGCAGCTTAGGCCCTCGCACCGGGGAGCTGTTTTTT. This encodes CASSLGPRTGELFF.

This sequence joins TRBV19 and TRBJ2-3; either TRBD1 or TRBD2 may supply D (6 bases each). CDR1 is LNHDA and CDR2 is SQIVND in the germline V gene (reference sequence). V was pared by 8 bases and J by 4 bases, with 19 bases between. This CDR3 comprises 15 residues. The CDR3 protein is CASSSVRGRADTQYF. The CDR3 DNA is TGTGCCAGTTCCTCAGTACGGGGGCGGGCAGATACGCAGTATTTT.

The J gene is TRBJ2-7, the V gene TRBV6-5; D gene unclear. V gave up 8 bases and J gave up 3 bases, with 8 bases separating them. CDR1 and CDR2 from the germline V gene are MNHEY and SVGAGI. The CDR3 sequence is 11 residues long. The CDR3 bases are TGTGCCAGCGGATCAAACTACGAGCAGTACTTC. Translated: CASGSNYEQYF.

This chain uses TRBV5-4 with TRBJ2-1, with D perhaps matching TRBD2 (5 bases). CDR1 is SGHNT, CDR2 YYREEE, per germline (reference sequence). The CDR3 extends over 13 amino acids. Trimming left V 5 bases short and J 4 bases short, with 10 bases between. CDR3 coding DNA: TGTGCCAGCAGTTCTTGGGAGTACAATGAGCAGTTCTTC. It translates to CASSSWEYNEQFF.

The J gene is TRBJ1-4, the V gene TRBV6-6, with TRBD1 as a possible D gene (5 bases). The CDR3 length is 15 residues. V gave up 6 bases and J gave up 6 bases, with 17 bases separating them. Germline V lookup: CDR1 MNHNY, CDR2 SVGAGI (reference sequence). The CDR3 loop is CASRRSPGTDEKLFF. The CDR3 DNA reads as TGTGCCAGCAGACGATCCCCAGGGACCGATGAAAAACTGTTTTTT.

The rearrangement links TRBV7-3 to TRBJ1-3; unclear D gene. The length of the CDR3 is 14 residues. CDR1 SGHTA and CDR2 FQGTGA come from the germline V gene. The V end was cut by 2 bases, the J end by 0 bases, with 5 bases between. CDR3 sequence reads: CASSLPLSGNTIYF. The CDR3 DNA reads as TGTGCCAGCAGCTTACCTCTCTCTGGAAACACCATATATTTT. The full variable domain, rest sourced from reference TRBV7-3 and TRBJ1-3, is GAGVSQTPSNKVTEKGKYVELRCDPISGHTALYWYRQSLGQGPEFLIYFQGTGAADDSGLPNDRFFAVRPEGSVSTLKIQRTERGDSAVYLCASSLPLSGNTIYFGEGSWLTVV.

The CDR3 sequence: CASSGDRAEQYF. CDR3 nucleotides: TGTGCCAGCAGCGGAGACAGGGCCGAGCAGTACTTC. V usage is TRBV7-9 and J usage is TRBJ2-7, with 7 bases fitting TRBD1. This CDR3 has 12 amino acids. The junction had 4 bases not matched to a gene; V was cut back by 5 bases and J by 6 bases. CDR1 SEHNR and CDR2 FQNEAQ come from the germline V gene (reference sequence).

V is TRBV20-1 and J is TRBJ2-1; 10 bases are a match to TRBD2. Trimming took 7 bases from V and 6 from J; bases not matched to a gene: 0. The CDR3 runs to 11 residues. In germline, CDR1 is DFQATT, CDR2 SNEGSKA (reference sequence). In DNA, the CDR3 is TGCAGTGGGACTAGCGGCAATGAGCAGTTCTTC. Its translation is CSGTSGNEQFF.

The V call is TRBV18, the J call TRBJ2-5, with a possible D match to TRBD2 (6 bases). The CDR3 covers 14 residues. Looked up from germline, CDR1 is KGHSH and CDR2 is LQKENI. The germline V and J ends were trimmed by 2 bases and 2 bases, with 9 bases remaining between them. The CDR3, as DNA: TGTGCCAGCTCACCAGTCGGGACTCAAGAGACCCAGTACTTC. Translation: CASSPVGTQETQYF.

The V call is TRBV27, the J call TRBJ2-3, with 7 positions matching TRBD2. CDR1 and CDR2 from the germline V gene are MNHEY and SMNVEV (reference sequence). The CDR3 sequence is 17 residues long. Losses at the gene ends were 10 bases for V and 2 bases for J; bases not matched to a gene: 18. The CDR3 region has the DNA TGTGCCACAGATAGCGGACTAGGAGGCCGACCCACAGATACGCAGTATTTT. Translated: CATDSGLGGRPTDTQYF.